The 19 T cell receptor beta chains presented below share a single source sample, sequenced in a study of CXCR3-negative and CXCR3-positive naive CD8 T cells. The TRB cDNA libraries were prepared by 5' RACE with UMI labels. TCRdb re-called the 5' RACE reads, yielding one record per CDR3 amino acid sequence without DNA. The sample is made up of 45,000 to 70,000 distinct CDR3 sequences, and the top ten hold 23% of it. The sample was memory CD8+ T cells from blood. The receptors were gathered from a human donor in good health. Some clones in this sample may be carry-over from other donors' samples.

The chain couples TRBV4-2 to TRBJ1-1; TCRdb selects TRBD1, and the lack of DNA leaves this call unchecked. Germline loops: CDR1 LGHNA, CDR2 YNFKEQ. The CDR3 has 16 amino acids. The CDR3 protein is CASSQETTGGDTEAFF.

The J gene is TRBJ2-1, the V gene TRBV5-6; the D call from TCRdb, TRBD1, cannot be confirmed without DNA. The germline CDR1 and CDR2 sequences are SGHDT and YYEEEE. The CDR3 is 15 residues long. The CDR3 loop reads CASSTGTTNYNEQFF.

The V call is TRBV12-3 or TRBV12-4, the J call TRBJ1-2. The CDR3 has 12 residues. The CDR3: CASIGSNYGYTF.

The chain combines TRBV20-1 with TRBJ2-2. Per germline, CDR1 DFQATT and CDR2 SNEGSKA (reference sequence). The CDR3 has 12 residues. CDR3 amino acids: CSAPRHAGELFF.

The chain recombines TRBV25-1 with TRBJ1-2; lacking DNA, the TRBD1 call made by TCRdb goes unchecked. The CDR3 has 13 residues. Germline V gene sequence: CDR1 MGHDK, CDR2 SYGVNS. The CDR3 here is CASSAQGDYGYTF.

The chain carries TRBV14 and TRBJ2-1. The CDR3 loop spans 12 amino acids. In germline, CDR1 is SGHDN, CDR2 FVKESK. The chain's CDR3 is CASGPHPTEQFF.

V is TRBV29-1 and J is TRBJ2-1; TCRdb reports TRBD1, a call that lacks DNA to check it against. The V gene's germline CDR1 is SQVTM and CDR2 ANQGSEA. The CDR3 runs 12 residues. The CDR3 loop reads CSVEDWGPEQFF.

The chain uses TRBV18 and TRBJ1-6. The CDR3 extends over 14 amino acids. Germline assignment: CDR1 KGHSH and CDR2 LQKENI. CDR3 sequence: CASSPGPANSPLHF.

The chain has TRBV20-1 and TRBJ2-1; TCRdb designates TRBD2, a call that cannot be tested without DNA. There are 11 residues in the CDR3. The germline CDR1 and CDR2 sequences are DFQATT and SNEGSKA (reference sequence). CDR3 loop: CSALQTGEQFF.

This chain connects TRBV7-2 to TRBJ1-1; TCRdb names TRBD1, which stays unverified in the absence of DNA. Germline CDR1 SGHTA, CDR2 FQGNSA. CDR3 length equals 12 residues. The CDR3 sequence is CASSPGDTEAFF. The full variable domain, its missing parts supplied by reference TRBV7-2 and TRBJ1-1, is GAGVSQSPSNKVTEKGKDVELRCDPISGHTALYWYRQSLGQGLEFLIYFQGNSAPDKSGLPSDRFSAERTGGSVSTLTIQRTQQEDSAVYLCASSPGDTEAFFGQGTRLTVV.

This chain connects TRBV7-6 to TRBJ1-1. The length of the CDR3 is 14 residues. CDR1 is SGHVS, CDR2 FNYEAQ, per germline. The chain's CDR3 is CASSHGRGLTEAFF.

V is TRBV20-1 and J is TRBJ1-1; with no DNA, the TCRdb D assignment of TRBD1 cannot be verified. CDR3 length: 14 amino acids. The V gene's germline CDR1 is DFQATT and CDR2 SNEGSKA (reference sequence). This CDR3 reads CSAKGGGWGTEAFF.

The rearrangement joins TRBV11-3 to TRBJ2-1; TCRdb returns TRBD1, unconfirmable since there is no DNA. This CDR3 contains 15 residues. Per germline, CDR1 SGHNT and CDR2 YENEEA. The CDR3 loop is CASSTTHPRKDEQFF.

The CDR3 reads CASSQDAREQFF. This chain connects TRBV4-2 to TRBJ2-1. Per germline, CDR1 LGHNA and CDR2 YNFKEQ. This CDR3 has 12 residues.

This chain connects TRBV4-2 to TRBJ2-1; the TRBD2 assignment by TCRdb is unverifiable without DNA. Germline CDR1 reads LGHNA; CDR2 reads YNFKEQ. The CDR3 runs 17 residues. The CDR3 here is CASSQDASSGVYNEQFF.

V usage is TRBV6-5 and J usage is TRBJ2-1. Germline CDR1 and CDR2: MNHEY and SVGAGI. This CDR3 spans 12 amino acids. The CDR3 sequence: CASSTGYNEQFF.

The chain is built from TRBV27 and TRBJ2-1; with no DNA, the TCRdb D assignment of TRBD1 cannot be verified. Germline-derived CDR1 and CDR2 are MNHEY and SMNVEV (reference sequence). The CDR3 sequence is 14 residues long. The chain's CDR3 is CASMGHLSYNEQFF.

CDR3 amino acids: CATSASGSYNEQFF. The chain carries TRBV24-1 and TRBJ2-1; the TRBD2 assignment by TCRdb is unverifiable without DNA. The V gene's germline CDR1 is KGHDR and CDR2 SFDVKD. This CDR3 region has 14 residues.

V gene TRBV21-1 combines with J gene TRBJ2-5; TCRdb indicates TRBD2, and absent DNA this call remains unverified. TRBV21-1 is described as a pseudogene. The CDR3 is made up of 14 amino acids. CDR3 loop: CASQVFIGRKTQYF.